This is a list of T cell receptor beta chains from one sample in a study of blood T cell repertoires in COVID-19. TCRdb's copy holds only in-frame clones and misses some; the assay was immunoSEQ multiplex PCR. The sample lists over 200,000 clones; approximately 83% were seen once. The sample consisted of peripheral blood. Receptors were obtained from a middle-aged woman with active or convalescent COVID-19. Both conserved end residues are part of each CDR3. D genes are given only for firm matches. Clone size is stated in some rows and not others, as once, few, many or a class when expanded.

CDR3	DNA	V	D	size	J
CASSRGLAGGLNEQFF	TGTGCCAGCAGTAGAGGACTAGCGGGGGGGCTTAATGAGCAGTTCTTC	TRBV5-8	TRBD2	NA	TRBJ2-1
CASRPPQGLVGELFF	TGTGCCAGCAGGCCACCCCAGGGACTAGTAGGGGAGCTGTTTTTT	TRBV5-5	TRBD2	NA	TRBJ2-2
CASTHREGLDNEQFF	TGTGCCAGCACCCACCGGGAGGGTCTCGACAATGAGCAGTTCTTC	TRBV7-9	TRBD2	NA	TRBJ2-1
CASSRGDTDTQYF	TGCGCCAGCAGCCGGGGGGACACAGATACGCAGTATTTT	TRBV5-1	TRBD2	NA	TRBJ2-3
CASSPTGF	TGCGCCAGCAGTCCCACCGGGTTC	TRBV23-1	NA	NA	TRBJ2-4
CASILDRASQPQHF	TGTGCCAGCATCCTGGACAGGGCATCCCAGCCCCAGCATTTT	TRBV2	TRBD1	NA	TRBJ1-5
CASSPLLLGQGDYGYTF	TGTGCCAGCTCACCACTCCTTTTGGGACAGGGAGATTATGGCTACACCTTC	TRBV18	TRBD1	few	TRBJ1-2
CASSVGSRAYEQYF	TGTGCCAGCAGCGTAGGGTCCAGGGCCTACGAGCAGTACTTC	TRBV9	NA	NA	TRBJ2-7
CASSQDRGGGYTF	TGCGCCAGCAGCCAAGATAGAGGAGGCGGCTACACCTTC	TRBV4-3	NA	NA	TRBJ1-2
CASSHQGQGILHNSPLHF	TGTGCCAGCAGTCACCAAGGACAGGGAATTTTACATAATTCACCCCTCCACTTT	TRBV27	TRBD1	NA	TRBJ1-6
CASSPSSHTGELFF	TGTGCCAGCAGTCCTAGCTCTCACACCGGGGAGCTGTTTTTT	TRBV5-4	NA	NA	TRBJ2-2
CSVEKQGILYGYTF	TGCAGCGTTGAAAAACAGGGGATTCTCTATGGCTACACCTTC	TRBV29-1	TRBD1	NA	TRBJ1-2
CASSQGTAGMDTQYF	TGCGCCAGCAGCCAAGGGACCGCCGGGATGGATACGCAGTATTTT	TRBV4-1	NA	NA	TRBJ2-3
CASTVDRVVTEAFF	TGTGCCAGCACCGTCGACAGGGTTGTCACTGAAGCTTTCTTT	TRBV28	TRBD1	NA	TRBJ1-1
CASSPSGGLNYGYTF	TGTGCCAGCTCACCAAGCGGGGGATTGAATTATGGCTACACCTTC	TRBV18	NA	NA	TRBJ1-2
CASSQNSGNTIYF	TGTGCCAGCAGCCAGAACTCTGGAAACACCATATATTTT	TRBV7-3	NA	NA	TRBJ1-3
CASSLGGTGNTIYF	TGCGCCAGCAGCTTGGGAGGGACTGGAAACACCATATATTTT	TRBV5-1	NA	NA	TRBJ1-3
CASRGGLHSYEQYF	TGTGCCAGCCGCGGGGGGCTTCACTCCTACGAGCAGTACTTC	TRBV28	TRBD2	NA	TRBJ2-7
CASRIGQGYTEAFF	TGTGCCTCACGAATCGGACAGGGCTACACTGAAGCTTTCTTT	TRBV30	TRBD1	NA	TRBJ1-1
CASSELGSSYNEQFF	TGTGCCAGCAGTGAACTAGGGAGCTCCTACAATGAGCAGTTCTTC	TRBV6-1	NA	NA	TRBJ2-1